This T cell receptor beta chain was documented in a study of blood T cell repertoires in COVID-19. Overall study: COVID-19 samples collected from the United States, Italy and Spain covered acute and convalescent phases. Nucleic acid was either cDNA or gDNA, and it came from T cells, B-cell-depleted T cells, or PBMCs.

The V gene's germline CDR1 is SQVTM and CDR2 ANQGSEA. J was trimmed by 1 base and V by 7 bases; bases with no gene match: 7. CDR3 size: 14 residues. Method: immunoSEQ multiplex PCR; TCRdb's copy keeps in-frame clones and lacks some. The profile shows approximately 110,000 clones, 81% of them singletons. Sequencing was performed on peripheral blood. The sequence came from a man older than 75 with acute or convalescent COVID-19. The chain recombines TRBV29-1 with TRBJ2-1; 7 bases match TRBD1. CDR3 nucleotide sequence: TGCAGCGCCGTAGGGACAGCTTCCTACAATGAGCAGTTCTTC. This codes for CSAVGTASYNEQFF.